This T cell receptor (beta chain) was found in a study of T cell repertoires in cytomegalovirus infection. Using its own MiXCR run on the reads, TCRdb lists one record per CDR3 protein. The table records some 440,000 distinct CDR3 sequences, about 33% of them present only once. Germline CDR1 is SGHDT and CDR2 is YYEEEE. The CDR3 runs 14 residues. Trimming pared 2 bases from V and 5 bases from J, leaving 11 bases between. In this sample, this clonotype turned up a few times. Sequencing was carried out using PBMCs. V gene TRBV5-6 combines with J gene TRBJ2-1; D unresolved. The sequence was collected from a human donor in good health (CMV status not recorded). Some clones in this sample may be carry-over from other donors' samples. The CDR3 coding sequence is TGTGCCAGCAGCTTCAGTTTTAGCCACAATGAGCAGTTCTTC. Its translation is CASSFSFSHNEQFF.